The sequence of this TCR beta chain was determined in a study of CD8+CD57+ T cells in acquired aplastic anemia. For the study at large: On average, sorted CD4+ and CD8+ cells gave around 3 ug of DNA.

Template material for TCR beta VDJ and CDR3 profiling consisted of genomic DNA. Each CDR3 protein is one row after TCRdb ran MiXCR on the reads. The data show 250,000 or so distinct CDR3 sequences, with approximately 45% seen just once and 7% to 10% held by the top ten. General observations from the study: Patients showed no significant difference from controls in CD8+ Simpson's diversity.

As to this clonotype: Its antigen is unknown.

CD8+CD57+ cell expansion had been shown by flow cytometry in patients chosen for sequencing. Each patient had severe acquired aplastic anemia. At blood sampling, none of the patients had yet received therapy. This CDR3 is 15 amino acids long. Per the germline V gene, CDR1 is DFQATT and CDR2 is SNEGSKA (reference sequence). V was cut by 3 bases and J by 7 bases, with 21 bases left in between. The material sequenced was sorted CD4+, CD8+, or CD8+CD57+ T cells (not recorded which) from PBMCs. The gene calls are TRBV20-1 and TRBJ1-1; a possible D gene is TRBD1 (5 bases). This TCR was recovered from a human donor with aplastic anemia. The CDR3 here is CSASGASGTYNEAFF. CDR3 DNA sequence: TGCAGTGCTAGCGGTGCTAGCGGGACCTACAATGAAGCTTTCTTT.